One sample yielded the 18 T cell receptor beta chains listed below, sequenced in a study of CD8 T cells in ankylosing spondylitis. MiXCR was run by TCRdb on the 5' RACE reads, yielding one entry per CDR3 protein. Of some 120,000 distinct CDR3 sequences in the sample, roughly 6.6% are singletons; the top ten hold 10% to 15%. Sequenced input: blood, either unsorted or a sorted T cell fraction (not recorded which). These receptors all come from a male donor with ankylosing spondylitis or in good health (not recorded which).

To note about this clonotype: A read error is possible here, since a much larger clone lies one base away. The rearrangement uses TRBV24-1 and TRBJ2-2; either TRBD1 or TRBD2 may supply D (5 bases each). In germline, CDR1 is KGHDR, CDR2 SFDVKD. The CDR3 is 18 amino acids. The CDR3 DNA follows: TGTGCCACCAGTGATCCAAAGGGGAGCAGATCGAACACCGTGGAGCTGTTTTTT. Amino acids: CATSDPKGSRSNTVELFF.

This clonotype was observed at least ten times. The gene calls are TRBV11-2 and TRBJ1-6; D unclear. The germline gives CDR1 SGHAT, CDR2 FQNNGV. The CDR3 sequence is 13 residues long. V was shortened by 1 base and J by 15 bases, with 13 bases between the two germline ends. The CDR3 sequence: CASSLARGGNLHF. Written as DNA, the CDR3 is TGTGCCAGCAGCTTAGCGCGGGGTGGGAACCTCCACTTT.

This clonotype was seen ten or more times. The chain combines TRBV30 with TRBJ1-1; D remains ambiguous. CDR3 size: 14 residues. Germline values: CDR1 GTSNPN, CDR2 SVGIG (reference sequence). V lost 2 bases and J 0 bases, leaving 10 bases between the germline ends. The CDR3 DNA sequence: TGTGCCTGGAGTCCGACGGATATGAACACTGAAGCTTTCTTT. It codes for CAWSPTDMNTEAFF.

This clonotype was counted at least ten times. The chain combines TRBV12-3 or TRBV12-4 with TRBJ2-2; 7 bases align to TRBD2. The CDR3 is made up of 17 amino acids. V lost 7 bases and J lost 0; bases outside the gene matches: 11. CDR3 region: CASKRLAEITNTGELFF. CDR3 nucleotides: TGTGCCAGCAAGCGGCTAGCGGAGATTACGAACACCGGGGAGCTGTTTTTT.

In its sample, this clonotype was seen many times. The CDR3 spells CASSQASNQPQHF. The CDR3, as DNA: TGCGCCAGCAGCCAAGCGAGCAATCAGCCCCAGCATTTT. The gene calls are TRBV4-1 and TRBJ1-5; D uncertain. V dropped 1 base and J dropped 1 base, with 2 bases sitting between them. The CDR3 runs 13 residues. Germline V gene lookup returns CDR1 MGHRA and CDR2 YSYEKL.

This clonotype appeared many times. This chain uses TRBV10-3 with TRBJ2-3; the match to TRBD2 covers 11 bases. The germline gives CDR1 ENHRY, CDR2 SYGVKD. This CDR3 is built from 14 residues. J lost 4 bases, V lost 8 bases, and 5 bases had no gene match. This chain's CDR3 is CAIDTSGGSDTQYF. The CDR3 nucleotides are TGTGCCATCGATACTAGCGGGGGCTCAGATACGCAGTATTTT.

This clonotype was observed at least ten times. The V and J genes are TRBV7-2 and TRBJ1-5; possibly TRBD1 for D (5 bases). Germline loops: CDR1 SGHTA, CDR2 FQGNSA. This CDR3 comprises 14 residues. Trimming stripped 4 bases from V and 5 bases from J, with 12 bases between. The CDR3 DNA follows: TGTGCCAGCAGCTCTAGACAGAGTTATCAGCCCCAGCATTTT. Its translation: CASSSRQSYQPQHF.

This clonotype was counted at least ten times. The genes are TRBV29-1 and TRBJ2-3; 13 bases align to TRBD2. V was pared by 6 bases and J by 7 bases, with 10 bases of the junction left unmatched. Germline V gene sequence: CDR1 SQVTM, CDR2 ANQGSEA. CDR3 length equals 15 residues. The CDR3 DNA follows: TGCAGCGTGACCGGGACTAGCGGGGCCGTTAATACGCAGTATTTT. Protein: CSVTGTSGAVNTQYF.

In its sample, this clonotype was seen many times. The V and J genes are TRBV20-1 and TRBJ2-5, with 8 bases identical to TRBD2. V was clipped by 0 bases and J by 4 bases; unmatched bases: 13. Per the germline V gene, CDR1 is DFQATT and CDR2 is SNEGSKA (reference sequence). There are 17 residues in the CDR3. The CDR3 nucleotides read TGCAGTGCTAGAGATATACGGTTCGCGGGACTAGGAGAGACCCAGTACTTC. Protein product: CSARDIRFAGLGETQYF.

The sample holds many counts of this clonotype. This chain joins TRBV12-3 or TRBV12-4 and TRBJ2-7, with D perhaps matching TRBD2 (5 bases). This CDR3 spans 16 amino acids. The germline V and J ends were trimmed by 3 bases and 4 bases, with 19 bases remaining between them. CDR3 in DNA: TGTGCCAGCAGTTTTAGCGAGGATATCCCACAATACGAGCAGTACTTC. It codes for CASSFSEDIPQYEQYF.

This clonotype was found many times. This chain uses TRBV30 with TRBJ2-2, with 10 nucleotides matching TRBD2. The CDR3 length is 15 residues. The V and J ends lost 2 bases and 4 bases, in that order; junction bases with no gene match: 4. Per germline, CDR1 GTSNPN and CDR2 SVGIG (reference sequence). The CDR3 loop is CAWSLAGVSTGELFF. In DNA, the CDR3 is TGTGCCTGGAGTCTAGCGGGAGTTAGCACCGGGGAGCTGTTTTTT.

This clonotype was seen ten or more times. This rearrangement joins TRBV5-1 to TRBJ2-1; TRBD2 matches at 11 bases. The CDR3 covers 19 residues. The germline CDR1 and CDR2 sequences are SGHRS and YFSETQ. Trimming cost V 0 bases and J 0 bases; bases outside gene matches: 8. The CDR3 loop reads CASSLVLAGGLVSYNEQFF. The CDR3, as DNA: TGCGCCAGCAGCTTGGTCTTAGCGGGGGGGCTGGTCTCCTACAATGAGCAGTTCTTC.

This clonotype was seen many times. The J gene is TRBJ2-1, the V gene TRBV5-1, with 7 bases fitting TRBD1. CDR3 length: 16 amino acids. Losses at the gene ends were 3 bases for V and 0 bases for J; bases not matched to a gene: 6. Germline loops: CDR1 SGHRS, CDR2 YFSETQ. The CDR3 region is CASSYLQGSSYNEQFF. CDR3 DNA sequence: TGCGCCAGCAGCTATCTACAGGGGAGCTCCTACAATGAGCAGTTCTTC.

This clonotype was detected many times. This chain connects TRBV3-1 to TRBJ2-7, with D unclear. The CDR3 length is 12 residues. V was pared by 1 base and J by 1 base, with 2 bases between. Germline-derived CDR1 and CDR2 are LGHDT and YNNKEL (reference sequence). The DNA for the CDR3 is TGTGCCAGCAGCCAAGGATCCTACGAGCAGTACTTC. It encodes CASSQGSYEQYF.

This clonotype was seen many times. This chain links TRBV7-8 with TRBJ1-1; D not certain. Trimming took 2 bases from V and 1 from J, leaving 8 bases between them. This CDR3 spans 14 amino acids. CDR1 and CDR2 from the germline V gene are SGHVS and FQNEAQ. The CDR3 here is CASSLLFGNTEAFF. CDR3 in DNA: TGTGCCAGCAGCTTACTCTTCGGGAACACTGAAGCTTTCTTT. Full variable domain (outside the CDR3, taken from reference TRBV7-8 and TRBJ1-1): GAGVSQSPRYKVAKRGQDVALRCDPISGHVSLFWYQQALGQGPEFLTYFQNEAQLDKSGLPSDRFFAERPEGSVSTLKIQRTQQEDSAVYLCASSLLFGNTEAFFGQGTRLTVV.

The J gene is TRBJ2-7, the V gene TRBV11-3; TRBD2 matches at 11 bases. This CDR3 spans 14 amino acids. The germline V gene encodes CDR1 SGHNT and CDR2 YENEEA. V trimming: 5 bases; J trimming: 4 bases; junction bases outside the gene matches: 4. In DNA, the CDR3 is TGTGCCAGCAGCCCGACTAGCGGGACTTACGAGCAGTACTTC. It codes for CASSPTSGTYEQYF.

Only a few counts were recorded for this clonotype. V and J are TRBV12-5 and TRBJ1-5, with D possibly TRBD1 on 6 matching bases. This CDR3 region has 23 residues. The germline V gene has CDR1 LGHNT and CDR2 FRNRAP. CDR3 nucleotide sequence: TGTTTTCTTGGGGGCTCTGGGGTTTGCCACACTCATGATGCACTGTGTAGCAATCAGCCCCAGCATTTT. The encoded protein is CFLGGSGVCHTHDALCSNQPQHF.

This clonotype was recorded many times. The chain links TRBV7-2 to TRBJ2-1; D is unresolved. Trimming took off 3 bases at V and 13 bases at J, with 10 bases between the two ends. Germline CDR1 reads SGHTA; CDR2 reads FQGNSA. This CDR3 comprises 11 residues. Here the CDR3 DNA reads TGTGCCAGCAGCTTGAGCCTCGTACAGTTCTTC. Protein product: CASSLSLVQFF.